The present TCR beta chain was sequenced within a study of blood T cell repertoires in COVID-19. Whole-study context: Nucleic acid was either cDNA or gDNA, and it came from T cells, B-cell-depleted T cells, or PBMCs.

Repertoires were generated with immunoSEQ multiplex PCR, while TCRdb's copy carries only in-frame clones and drops some. The data contain around 14,000 clones, approximately 92% of them seen just once; the ten biggest clones take up roughly 2.9%. This CDR3 has 14 amino acids. Per germline, CDR1 SNHLY and CDR2 FYNNEI. With V trimmed by 2 bases and J by 7 bases, 7 bases remained unmatched. The chain couples TRBV2 to TRBJ1-2; the match to TRBD1 covers 7 bases. This TCR came from a human donor in a cohort sampled during active COVID-19. Material for sequencing was peripheral blood. In DNA, the CDR3 is TGTGCCAGCAGTGAAAACAGGGGAATTCGTGGCTACACCTTC. Residues: CASSENRGIRGYTF.